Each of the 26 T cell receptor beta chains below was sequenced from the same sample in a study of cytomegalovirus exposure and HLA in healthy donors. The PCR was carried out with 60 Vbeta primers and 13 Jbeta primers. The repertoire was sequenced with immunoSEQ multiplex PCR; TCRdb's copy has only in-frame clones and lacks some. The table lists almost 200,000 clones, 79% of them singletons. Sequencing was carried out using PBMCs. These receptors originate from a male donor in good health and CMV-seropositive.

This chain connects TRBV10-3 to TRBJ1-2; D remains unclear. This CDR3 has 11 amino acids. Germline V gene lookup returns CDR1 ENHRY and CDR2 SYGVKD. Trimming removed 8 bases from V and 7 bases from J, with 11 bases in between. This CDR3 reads CAIQNGGGYTF. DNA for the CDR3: TGTGCCATCCAGAACGGCGGTGGCTACACCTTC.

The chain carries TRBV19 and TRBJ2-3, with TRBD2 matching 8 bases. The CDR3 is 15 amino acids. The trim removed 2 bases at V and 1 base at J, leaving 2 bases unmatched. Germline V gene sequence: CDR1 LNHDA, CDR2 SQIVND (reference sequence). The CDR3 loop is CASSIFSGGTDTQYF. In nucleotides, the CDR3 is TGTGCCAGTAGTATATTTAGCGGGGGCACAGATACGCAGTATTTT.

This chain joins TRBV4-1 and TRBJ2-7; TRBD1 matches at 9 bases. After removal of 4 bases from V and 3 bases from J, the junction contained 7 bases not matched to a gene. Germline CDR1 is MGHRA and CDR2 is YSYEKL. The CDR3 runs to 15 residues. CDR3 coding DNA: TGCGCCAGCAGCCCCGGACAGGGGATCTTCTACGAGCAGTACTTC. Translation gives CASSPGQGIFYEQYF.

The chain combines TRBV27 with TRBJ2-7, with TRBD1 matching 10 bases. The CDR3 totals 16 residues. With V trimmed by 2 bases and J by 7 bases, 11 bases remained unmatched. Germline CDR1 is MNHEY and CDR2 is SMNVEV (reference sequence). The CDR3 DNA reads TGTGCCAGCAGTTTACTAGGGACAGGGGCCGCGAGGGAGCAGTACTTC. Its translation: CASSLLGTGAAREQYF.

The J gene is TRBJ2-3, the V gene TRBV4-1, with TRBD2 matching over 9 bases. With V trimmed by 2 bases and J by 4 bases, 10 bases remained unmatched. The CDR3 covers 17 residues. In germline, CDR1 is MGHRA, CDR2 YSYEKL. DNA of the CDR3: TGCGCCAGCAGCCAATTCGTCAGCGGGGGGAGATCAGATACGCAGTATTTT. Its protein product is CASSQFVSGGRSDTQYF.

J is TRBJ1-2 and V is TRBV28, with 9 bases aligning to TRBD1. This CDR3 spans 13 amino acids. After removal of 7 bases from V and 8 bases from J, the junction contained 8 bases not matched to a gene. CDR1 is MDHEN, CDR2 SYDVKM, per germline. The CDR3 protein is CASNDRGSDGYTF. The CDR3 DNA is TGTGCCAGCAACGACAGGGGGTCAGACGGCTACACCTTC.

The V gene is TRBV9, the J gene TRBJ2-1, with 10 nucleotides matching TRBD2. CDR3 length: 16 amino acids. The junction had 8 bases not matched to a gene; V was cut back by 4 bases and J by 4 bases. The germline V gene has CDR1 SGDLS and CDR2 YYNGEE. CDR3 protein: CASSPSLSGGYNEQFF. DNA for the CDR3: TGTGCCAGCAGCCCTTCTCTTAGCGGGGGGTACAATGAGCAGTTCTTC. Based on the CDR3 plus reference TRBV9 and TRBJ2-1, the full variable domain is DSGVTQTPKHLITATGQRVTLRCSPRSGDLSVYWYQQSLDQGLQFLIQYYNGEERAKGNILERFSAQQFPDLHSELNLSSLELGDSALYFCASSPSLSGGYNEQFFGPGTRLTVL.

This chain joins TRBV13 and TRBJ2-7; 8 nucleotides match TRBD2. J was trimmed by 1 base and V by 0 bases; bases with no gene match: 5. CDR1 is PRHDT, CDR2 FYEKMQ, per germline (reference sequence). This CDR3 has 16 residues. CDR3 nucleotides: TGTGCCAGCAGCTTAGGCCCCGGGGGGGCTTCCTACGAGCAGTACTTC. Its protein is CASSLGPGGASYEQYF.

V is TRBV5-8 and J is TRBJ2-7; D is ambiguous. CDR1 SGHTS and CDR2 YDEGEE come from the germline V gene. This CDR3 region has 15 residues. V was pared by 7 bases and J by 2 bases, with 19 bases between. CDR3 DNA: TGTGCCAGCGACTCCGAACCCGAACTAACCTACGAGCAGTACTTC. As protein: CASDSEPELTYEQYF.

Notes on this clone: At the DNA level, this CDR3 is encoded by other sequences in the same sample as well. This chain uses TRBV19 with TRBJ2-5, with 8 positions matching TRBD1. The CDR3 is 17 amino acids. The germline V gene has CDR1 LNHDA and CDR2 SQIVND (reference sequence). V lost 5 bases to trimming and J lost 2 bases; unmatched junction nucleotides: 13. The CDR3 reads CASSFAAGTGGQETQYF. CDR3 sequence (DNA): TGTGCCAGTAGTTTCGCCGCCGGGACAGGTGGTCAAGAGACCCAGTACTTC.

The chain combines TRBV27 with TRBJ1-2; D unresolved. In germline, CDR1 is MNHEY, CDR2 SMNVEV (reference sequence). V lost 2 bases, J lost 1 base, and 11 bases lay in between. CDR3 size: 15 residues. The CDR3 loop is CASSLRGYGNYGYTF. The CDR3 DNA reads TGTGCCAGCAGTTTAAGAGGGTATGGTAACTATGGCTACACCTTC.

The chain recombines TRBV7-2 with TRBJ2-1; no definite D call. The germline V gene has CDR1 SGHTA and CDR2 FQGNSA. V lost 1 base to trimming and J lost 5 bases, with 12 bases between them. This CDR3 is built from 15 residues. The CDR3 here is CASSLEGGRNNEQFF. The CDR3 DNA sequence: TGTGCCAGCAGCTTAGAAGGTGGGCGTAACAATGAGCAGTTCTTC.

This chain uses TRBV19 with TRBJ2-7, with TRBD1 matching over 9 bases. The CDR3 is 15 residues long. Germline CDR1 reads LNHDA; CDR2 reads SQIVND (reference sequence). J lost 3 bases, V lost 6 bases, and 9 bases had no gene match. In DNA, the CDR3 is TGTGCCAGTAGCAATGGACAGGGGTCCGTCTACGAGCAGTACTTC. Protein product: CASSNGQGSVYEQYF.

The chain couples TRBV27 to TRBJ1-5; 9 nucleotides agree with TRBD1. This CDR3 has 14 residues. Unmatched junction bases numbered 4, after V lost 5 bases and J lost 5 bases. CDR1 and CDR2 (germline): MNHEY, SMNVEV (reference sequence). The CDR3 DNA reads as TGTGCCAGCAGTCCGGACAGGGGCGATCAGCCCCAGCATTTT. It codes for CASSPDRGDQPQHF.

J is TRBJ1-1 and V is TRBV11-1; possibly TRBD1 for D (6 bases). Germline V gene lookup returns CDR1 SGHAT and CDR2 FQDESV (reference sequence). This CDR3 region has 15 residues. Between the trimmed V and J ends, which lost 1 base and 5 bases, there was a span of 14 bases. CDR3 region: CASSLDGGAGTEAFF. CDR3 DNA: TGTGCCAGCAGCTTAGATGGGGGCGCCGGGACTGAAGCTTTCTTT.

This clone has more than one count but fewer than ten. The CDR3 protein is CASSNRDRDLNEQFF. The CDR3 DNA is TGTGCCAGTAGTAACCGGGACAGGGACTTAAATGAGCAGTTCTTC. The gene calls are TRBV19 and TRBJ2-1; 9 bases are a match to TRBD1. The CDR3 has 15 residues. Germline CDR1 reads LNHDA; CDR2 reads SQIVND (reference sequence). V gave up 4 bases and J gave up 7 bases; unmatched junction bases: 8. Variable domain in full (rest from reference TRBV19 and TRBJ2-1): DGGITQSPKYLFRKEGQNVTLSCEQNLNHDAMYWYRQDPGQGLRLIYYSQIVNDFQKGDIAEGYSVSREKKESFPLTVTSAQKNPTAFYLCASSNRDRDLNEQFFGPGTRLTVL.

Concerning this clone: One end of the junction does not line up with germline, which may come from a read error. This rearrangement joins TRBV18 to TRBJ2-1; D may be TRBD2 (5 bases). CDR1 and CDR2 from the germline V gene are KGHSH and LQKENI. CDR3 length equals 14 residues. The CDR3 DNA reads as TGTGCCAGCTCCCCACGGGGTAGCGCTGATGAGCAGTTCTTC. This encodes CASSPRGSADEQFF. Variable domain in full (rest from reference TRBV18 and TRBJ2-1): NAGVMQNPRHLVRRRGQEARLRCSPMKGHSHVYWYRQLPEEGLKFMVYLQKENIIDESGMPKERFSAEFPKEGPSILRIQQVVRGDSAAYFCASSPRGSADEQFFGPGTRLTVL.

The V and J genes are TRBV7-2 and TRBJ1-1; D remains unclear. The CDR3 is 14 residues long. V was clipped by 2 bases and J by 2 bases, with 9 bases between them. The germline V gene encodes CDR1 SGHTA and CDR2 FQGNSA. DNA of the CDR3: TGTGCCAGCAGCTTAATGTCCCTAAACACTGAAGCTTTCTTT. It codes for CASSLMSLNTEAFF. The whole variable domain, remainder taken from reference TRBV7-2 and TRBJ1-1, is GAGVSQSPSNKVTEKGKDVELRCDPISGHTALYWYRQSLGQGLEFLIYFQGNSAPDKSGLPSDRFSAERTGGSVSTLTIQRTQQEDSAVYLCASSLMSLNTEAFFGQGTRLTVV.

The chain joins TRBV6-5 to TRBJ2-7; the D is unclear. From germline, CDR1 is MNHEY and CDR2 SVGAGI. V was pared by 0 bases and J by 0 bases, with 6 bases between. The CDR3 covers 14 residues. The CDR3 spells CASSYSFGSYEQYF. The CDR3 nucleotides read TGTGCCAGCAGTTACTCTTTCGGCTCCTACGAGCAGTACTTC.

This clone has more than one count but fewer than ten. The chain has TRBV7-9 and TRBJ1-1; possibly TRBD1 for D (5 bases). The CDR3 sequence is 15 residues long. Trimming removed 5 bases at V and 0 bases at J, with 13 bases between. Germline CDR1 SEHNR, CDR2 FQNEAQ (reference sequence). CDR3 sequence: CASSPRRDLNTEAFF. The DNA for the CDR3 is TGTGCCAGCAGCCCCAGGAGGGACTTGAACACTGAAGCTTTCTTT. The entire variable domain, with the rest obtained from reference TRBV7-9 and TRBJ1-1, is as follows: DTGVSQNPRHKITKRGQNVTFRCDPISEHNRLYWYRQTLGQGPEFLTYFQNEAQLEKSRLLSDRFSAERPKGSFSTLEIQRTEQGDSAMYLCASSPRRDLNTEAFFGQGTRLTVV.

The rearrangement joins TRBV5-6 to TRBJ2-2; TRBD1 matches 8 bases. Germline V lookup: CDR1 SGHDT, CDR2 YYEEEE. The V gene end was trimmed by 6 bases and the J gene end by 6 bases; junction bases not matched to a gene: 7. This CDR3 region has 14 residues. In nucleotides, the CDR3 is TGTGCCAGCATCAAGGGACAGGACCCCGGGGAGCTGTTTTTT. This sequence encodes CASIKGQDPGELFF.

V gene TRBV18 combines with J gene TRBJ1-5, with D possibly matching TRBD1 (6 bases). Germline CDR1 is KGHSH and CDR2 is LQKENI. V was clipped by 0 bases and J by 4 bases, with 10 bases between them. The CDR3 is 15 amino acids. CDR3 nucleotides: TGTGCCAGCTCACCACCGGGGGGGCGGAATCAGCCCCAGCATTTT. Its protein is CASSPPGGRNQPQHF.

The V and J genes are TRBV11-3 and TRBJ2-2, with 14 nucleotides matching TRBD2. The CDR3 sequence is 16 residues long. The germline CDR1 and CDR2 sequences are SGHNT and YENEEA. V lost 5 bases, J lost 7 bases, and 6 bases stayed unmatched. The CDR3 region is CASSTRGLAGVGELFF. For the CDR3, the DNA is TGTGCCAGCAGCACGAGGGGACTAGCGGGAGTCGGGGAGCTGTTTTTT.

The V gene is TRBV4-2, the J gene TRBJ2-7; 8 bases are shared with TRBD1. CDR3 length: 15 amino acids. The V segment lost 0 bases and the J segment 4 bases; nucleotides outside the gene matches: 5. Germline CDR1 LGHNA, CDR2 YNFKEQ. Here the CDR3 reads CASSQDRTGWYEQYF. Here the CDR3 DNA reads TGTGCCAGCAGCCAAGATAGGACAGGGTGGTACGAGCAGTACTTC.

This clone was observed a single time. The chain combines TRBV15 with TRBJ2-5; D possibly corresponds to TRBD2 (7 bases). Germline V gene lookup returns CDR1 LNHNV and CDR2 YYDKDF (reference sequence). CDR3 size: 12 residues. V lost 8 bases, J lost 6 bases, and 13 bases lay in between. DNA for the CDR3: TGTGCCACCGGGCGGGGGCGTAAGACCCAGTACTTC. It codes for CATGRGRKTQYF.

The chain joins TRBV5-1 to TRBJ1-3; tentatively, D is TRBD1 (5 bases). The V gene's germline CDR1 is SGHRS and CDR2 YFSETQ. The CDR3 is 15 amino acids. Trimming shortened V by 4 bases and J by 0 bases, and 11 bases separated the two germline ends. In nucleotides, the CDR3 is TGCGCCAGCAGCCACGACAGAACCTCTGGAAACACCATATATTTT. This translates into CASSHDRTSGNTIYF.